The rows below give T cell receptor beta chains drawn from one sample of a study of graft-versus-host responses after intestinal transplantation. Repertoires were generated with immunoSEQ multiplex PCR, while TCRdb's copy carries only in-frame clones and drops some. The sample shows about 70,000 clones, over 85% of them seen only once. The antigens of these receptors remain unknown. Source: unstimulated CD8+ T cells sorted from spleen or lymph node cells, taken before intestinal transplant. The source of these receptors is a human donor who received an intestinal transplant. CDR3s leave out the opening cysteine and the closing phenylalanine or tryptophan.

V gene: TRBV15; J gene: TRBJ2-7; CDR3 protein: ATSRDSETGNSYEQY
V gene: TRBV28; J gene: TRBJ1-2; CDR3 protein: ASSLQRDGYT
V gene: TRBV29-1; J gene: TRBJ2-1; CDR3 protein: SAPDGLAGGPSPYNEQF
V gene: TRBV7-2; J gene: TRBJ1-1; CDR3 protein: ASSSPDRGTEAF
V gene: TRBV7-6; J gene: TRBJ2-3; CDR3 protein: ASSSSTLQREDPTDTQY
V gene: TRBV12-5; J gene: TRBJ1-1; CDR3 protein: ASGLKVWNTEAF
V gene: TRBV7-9; J gene: TRBJ1-1; CDR3 protein: ASSLRWGTTEAF
V gene: TRBV30; J gene: TRBJ1-4; CDR3 protein: AWTGTATNEKLF
V gene: TRBV5-1; J gene: TRBJ2-7; CDR3 protein: ASSLTDPDKALIYEQY
V gene: TRBV30; J gene: TRBJ2-5; CDR3 protein: AWTGARETQY
V gene: TRBV28; J gene: TRBJ2-1; CDR3 protein: ASSVDLAGDNPYSYNEQF
V gene: TRBV30; J gene: TRBJ2-1; CDR3 protein: AWSWGTSNEQF
V gene: TRBV4-1; J gene: TRBJ2-7; CDR3 protein: ASSQIGAGVYEQY
V gene: TRBV7-9; J gene: TRBJ2-6; CDR3 protein: ASSTGQATSSGANVLT
V gene: TRBV7-9; J gene: TRBJ2-3; CDR3 protein: ASSLGRGEQY
V gene: TRBV27; J gene: TRBJ2-5; CDR3 protein: ASSLWAGAETQY
V gene: TRBV27; J gene: TRBJ2-6; CDR3 protein: ASSRLGANVLT
V gene: TRBV6-1; J gene: TRBJ2-3; CDR3 protein: ASSEAGLAAYTDTQY
V gene: TRBV6-1; J gene: TRBJ2-7; CDR3 protein: ASNPTGGLREQY
V gene: TRBV9; J gene: TRBJ1-4; CDR3 protein: ASSGTGRNEKLF
V gene: TRBV7-9; J gene: TRBJ2-7; CDR3 protein: ASSPSSGRGRFVSYEQY
V gene: TRBV11-2; J gene: TRBJ2-7; CDR3 protein: ASSSYSQYSYEQY
V gene: TRBV11-2; J gene: TRBJ2-3; CDR3 protein: ASSLVFRRKDTDTQY